The 27 T cell receptor beta chains below come from one sample, sequenced in a study of PD-1 blockade in classical Hodgkin lymphoma. TCRdb's table, derived via immunoSEQ multiplex PCR, lists solely in-frame clones and lacks some. The repertoire holds about 35,000 clones, 80% to 95% seen once, with roughly 0.23% in the top ten. Every patient relapsed after autologous stem cell transplantation, and brentuximab vedotin exposure varied. With magnetic negative selection, CD4+ T cells were purified from PBMCs that had been thawed. Sequenced material: CD4+ T cells from blood, taken at baseline. These receptors were obtained from a human donor with classical Hodgkin lymphoma.

J is TRBJ1-1 and V is TRBV5-1; D remains ambiguous. The CDR3 consists of 12 residues. From germline, CDR1 is SGHRS and CDR2 YFSETQ. V lost 1 base and J lost 1, with 2 bases in between. The CDR3 nucleotides are TGCGCCAGCAGCTTGACGAACACTGAAGCTTTCTTT. Encoded protein: CASSLTNTEAFF.

DNA of the CDR3: TGTGCCAGCAGCCCAACGACTAGCGGGAGGGCCCACTTTACCCAGTACTTC. Protein: CASSPTTSGRAHFTQYF. The chain has TRBV14 and TRBJ2-5; TRBD2 agrees at 14 bases. The CDR3 is 17 residues long. Per germline, CDR1 SGHDN and CDR2 FVKESK. V was clipped by 4 bases and J by 8 bases; unmatched bases: 12.

This clone was seen only a few times. The CDR3 region has the DNA TGTGCCAGCAGCTCCAGACAGACTAACTATGGCTACACCTTC. Protein sequence: CASSSRQTNYGYTF. This sequence joins TRBV7-9 and TRBJ1-2, with D maybe TRBD1 (5 bases). Germline V CDR1 and CDR2: SEHNR, FQNEAQ (reference sequence). CDR3 size: 14 residues. Trimming left V 4 bases short and J 0 bases short, with 9 bases between.

The chain joins TRBV6-5 to TRBJ1-5, with D tentatively TRBD1 (5 bases). Germline V gene sequence: CDR1 MNHEY, CDR2 SVGAGI. The length of the CDR3 is 14 residues. Trimming took off 6 bases at V and 3 bases at J, with 12 bases between the two ends. Here the CDR3 DNA reads TGTGCCAGCAGGGGCAGGGTTAACAATCAGCCCCAGCATTTT. Translated, it gives CASRGRVNNQPQHF.

The chain recombines TRBV6-5 with TRBJ2-5; 12 bases map to TRBD1. This CDR3 contains 16 residues. J was trimmed by 4 bases and V by 2 bases; bases with no gene match: 5. Germline lookup yields CDR1 MNHEY and CDR2 SVGAGI. Here the CDR3 DNA reads TGTGCCAGCAGTTACAAAGGGACAGGGGGCAGAGAGACCCAGTACTTC. Amino acids: CASSYKGTGGRETQYF.

The chain recombines TRBV18 with TRBJ1-1; tentatively, D is TRBD1 (5 bases). Germline V gene data show CDR1 as KGHSH and CDR2 as LQKENI. The CDR3 runs 14 residues. V was trimmed by 3 bases and J by 2 bases, leaving 10 bases between them. CDR3 coding DNA: TGTGCCAGCTCACCGGGAAGGGACAACACTGAAGCTTTCTTT. This gives the protein CASSPGRDNTEAFF.

The chain joins TRBV27 to TRBJ1-2; TRBD1 is a possible D gene (6 bases). Germline lookup yields CDR1 MNHEY and CDR2 SMNVEV (reference sequence). The CDR3 covers 13 residues. V dropped 6 bases and J dropped 7 bases, with 15 bases sitting between them. The chain's CDR3 is CASRQQGRFGYTF. In DNA form, the CDR3 reads TGTGCCAGCAGGCAACAGGGTCGGTTTGGCTACACCTTC.

This chain joins TRBV28 and TRBJ2-7; D possibly uses TRBD1 or TRBD2 (7 bases each). The CDR3 has 16 residues. Trimming stripped 8 bases from V and 3 bases from J, with 23 bases between. The V gene's germline CDR1 is MDHEN and CDR2 SYDVKM. The CDR3, as DNA: TGTGCCAGCCGCACTCACAGGGGAGGGAAATTCTACGAGCAGTACTTC. It translates to CASRTHRGGKFYEQYF. Based on the CDR3 plus reference TRBV28 and TRBJ2-7, the full variable domain is DVKVTQSSRYLVKRTGEKVFLECVQDMDHENMFWYRQDPGLGLRLIYFSYDVKMKEKGDIPEGYSVSREKKERFSLILESASTNQTSMYLCASRTHRGGKFYEQYFGPGTRLTVT.

This clone was found a few times. The genes are TRBV10-1 and TRBJ2-7, with 14 bases fitting TRBD2. J was trimmed by 3 bases and V by 8 bases; bases with no gene match: 9. Germline V gives CDR1 WNHNN, CDR2 SYGVQD (reference sequence). The CDR3 totals 16 residues. CDR3 coding DNA: TGCGCCAGCGAGTGCAAGGGGACTAGCGGGAGCTACGAGCAGTACTTC. This encodes CASECKGTSGSYEQYF.

V and J are TRBV9 and TRBJ2-7, with 8 bases fitting TRBD2. With 0 bases clipped from V and 2 bases from J, the junction kept 4 bases outside the gene matches. CDR1 is SGDLS and CDR2 is YYNGEE in the germline V gene. The CDR3 spans 15 residues. The CDR3 loop reads CASSVGAGRAYEQYF. CDR3 in DNA: TGTGCCAGCAGCGTAGGGGCCGGGAGGGCCTACGAGCAGTACTTC.

The rearrangement joins TRBV19 to TRBJ2-1, with TRBD1 matching over 7 bases. The CDR3 has 14 amino acids. Germline CDR1 reads LNHDA; CDR2 reads SQIVND (reference sequence). V lost 3 bases to trimming and J lost 7 bases; unmatched junction nucleotides: 6. CDR3 amino acids: CASSIPGQSNEQFF. The CDR3 coding sequence is TGTGCCAGTAGTATTCCGGGACAGTCGAATGAGCAGTTCTTC.

The chain carries TRBV28 and TRBJ2-5; maybe TRBD1 (5 bases). The CDR3 has 14 amino acids. The V and J ends lost 3 bases and 2 bases respectively, with 10 bases between them. Germline loops: CDR1 MDHEN, CDR2 SYDVKM. This CDR3 reads CASSFLTVQETQYF. The CDR3 DNA reads as TGTGCCAGCAGTTTTTTGACAGTTCAAGAGACCCAGTACTTC.

The CDR3 loop reads CASSPRMNQPQHF. For the CDR3, the DNA is TGTGCCAGCAGTCCCCGTATGAATCAGCCCCAGCATTTT. The chain is built from TRBV2 and TRBJ1-5; D not resolved. Per germline, CDR1 SNHLY and CDR2 FYNNEI. V lost 5 bases and J lost 4, with 9 bases in between. The CDR3 has 13 residues.

This rearrangement joins TRBV5-1 to TRBJ2-1; no reliable D call. CDR3 length: 15 residues. V was trimmed by 5 bases and J by 0 bases, leaving 12 bases between them. Germline-derived CDR1 and CDR2 are SGHRS and YFSETQ. CDR3 DNA: TGCGCCAGCAGTTGGTCCCGAAGCTCCTACAATGAGCAGTTCTTC. This gives the protein CASSWSRSSYNEQFF.

This chain links TRBV19 with TRBJ2-1; D uncertain. Looked up from germline, CDR1 is LNHDA and CDR2 is SQIVND (reference sequence). This CDR3 spans 15 amino acids. The germline V and J ends were trimmed by 2 bases and 3 bases, with 11 bases remaining between them. CDR3 bases: TGTGCCAGTAGTATAACAGAACCAAACTACAATGAGCAGTTCTTC. It yields the protein CASSITEPNYNEQFF. The full variable domain, with the rest looked up from reference TRBV19 and TRBJ2-1, is DGGITQSPKYLFRKEGQNVTLSCEQNLNHDAMYWYRQDPGQGLRLIYYSQIVNDFQKGDIAEGYSVSREKKESFPLTVTSAQKNPTAFYLCASSITEPNYNEQFFGPGTRLTVL.

This chain links TRBV30 with TRBJ2-1, with 9 bases aligning to TRBD2. The CDR3 has 15 residues. CDR1 and CDR2 (germline): GTSNPN, SVGIG (reference sequence). With 4 bases clipped from V and 7 bases from J, the junction kept 11 bases outside the gene matches. The CDR3: CAWNGLARMGNEQFF. Here the CDR3 DNA reads TGTGCCTGGAATGGACTAGCGAGAATGGGGAATGAGCAGTTCTTC.

The chain recombines TRBV11-3 with TRBJ2-1, with D possibly TRBD2 on 6 matching bases. The CDR3 has 15 amino acids. CDR1 and CDR2 (germline): SGHNT, YENEEA. V gave up 5 bases and J gave up 3 bases, with 14 bases separating them. CDR3 DNA: TGTGCCAGCAGCCCCTCCGGGACTGTCTACAATGAGCAGTTCTTC. As protein: CASSPSGTVYNEQFF.

The chain carries TRBV11-2 and TRBJ2-7, with D possibly matching TRBD2 (5 bases). The ends were cut back, 4 bases at V and 7 bases at J, with 11 bases in the middle. Per germline, CDR1 SGHAT and CDR2 FQNNGV. The CDR3 sequence is 12 residues long. As DNA, the CDR3 is TGTGCCAGCAGCTACCGAGGGCGGGAGCAGTACTTC. Translation: CASSYRGREQYF.

This clone was seen a few times. This chain uses TRBV14 with TRBJ2-5; D is ambiguous. Germline lookup yields CDR1 SGHDN and CDR2 FVKESK. The V end lost 1 base, the J end lost 5 bases, and 8 bases lay between the germline ends. CDR3 length: 13 residues. CDR3 in amino acids: CASSQGNRETQYF. CDR3 coding DNA: TGTGCCAGCAGCCAAGGGAACCGGGAGACCCAGTACTTC.

The V gene is TRBV28, the J gene TRBJ2-5; D is unclear. V gave up 6 bases and J gave up 6 bases, with 14 bases separating them. This CDR3 has 13 residues. CDR1 MDHEN and CDR2 SYDVKM come from the germline V gene. CDR3 sequence reads: CASSPAVFKTQYF. The CDR3 nucleotides are TGTGCCAGCAGCCCGGCCGTTTTTAAGACCCAGTACTTC.

The chain uses TRBV6-6 and TRBJ2-7; 8 bases align to TRBD1. Germline CDR1 MNHNY, CDR2 SVGAGI (reference sequence). This CDR3 contains 14 residues. V shed 5 bases, J shed 2 bases, and the junction held 5 bases outside the gene matches. CDR3 DNA: TGTGCCAGCAGTATGGACAGGGTGACCTACGAGCAGTACTTC. The encoded protein is CASSMDRVTYEQYF.

This chain links TRBV28 with TRBJ1-5, with a tentative D call TRBD1 (5 bases). Germline-derived CDR1 and CDR2 are MDHEN and SYDVKM. This CDR3 region has 18 residues. Trimming removed 7 bases from V and 4 bases from J, with 26 bases in between. CDR3 sequence reads: CASTPSRWTGKGNQPQHF. The CDR3 DNA is TGTGCCAGCACCCCCTCCCGATGGACTGGAAAGGGGAATCAGCCCCAGCATTTT.

The CDR3 loop is CASRRRLAGEDEQYF. CDR3 nucleotides: TGCGCCAGTAGAAGGAGACTAGCGGGAGAGGACGAGCAGTACTTC. The genes are TRBV5-1 and TRBJ2-7; 12 bases agree with TRBD2. After removal of 8 bases from V and 5 bases from J, the junction contained 11 bases not matched to a gene. The CDR3 length is 15 residues. Per germline, CDR1 SGHRS and CDR2 YFSETQ.

This clone has only one observation. V gene TRBV14 combines with J gene TRBJ2-1; weak D call: TRBD2 (6 bases). The CDR3 totals 16 residues. Germline values: CDR1 SGHDN, CDR2 FVKESK. V was cut by 1 base and J by 4 bases, with 14 bases left in between. The CDR3 nucleotides are TGTGCCAGCAGCCAAGGTCCGGGACTGCAATACAATGAGCAGTTCTTC. Translation: CASSQGPGLQYNEQFF.

The chain combines TRBV6-5 with TRBJ2-1; D gene uncertain. V lost 0 bases, J lost 6 bases, and 9 bases lay in between. CDR1 is MNHEY and CDR2 is SVGAGI in the germline V gene. This CDR3 is built from 14 residues. The CDR3, as DNA: TGTGCCAGCAGTTACTCGGAAGTCCCCAATGAGCAGTTCTTC. This translates into CASSYSEVPNEQFF.

The gene calls are TRBV30 and TRBJ2-2, with D unclear. The CDR3 is 10 amino acids. CDR1 is GTSNPN and CDR2 is SVGIG in the germline V gene (reference sequence). Trimming stripped 1 base from V and 7 bases from J, with 1 base between. CDR3 in DNA: TGTGCCTGGAGTGGCGGGGAGCTGTTTTTT. This encodes CAWSGGELFF.

The chain employs TRBV19 and TRBJ1-5; tentative D call: TRBD1 (5 bases). V was cut by 7 bases and J by 0 bases, with 19 bases left in between. Per the germline V gene, CDR1 is LNHDA and CDR2 is SQIVND (reference sequence). CDR3 size: 17 residues. CDR3: CASNGGPGQSSNQPQHF. As DNA, the CDR3 is TGTGCCAGTAACGGGGGACCGGGGCAAAGTAGCAATCAGCCCCAGCATTTT.